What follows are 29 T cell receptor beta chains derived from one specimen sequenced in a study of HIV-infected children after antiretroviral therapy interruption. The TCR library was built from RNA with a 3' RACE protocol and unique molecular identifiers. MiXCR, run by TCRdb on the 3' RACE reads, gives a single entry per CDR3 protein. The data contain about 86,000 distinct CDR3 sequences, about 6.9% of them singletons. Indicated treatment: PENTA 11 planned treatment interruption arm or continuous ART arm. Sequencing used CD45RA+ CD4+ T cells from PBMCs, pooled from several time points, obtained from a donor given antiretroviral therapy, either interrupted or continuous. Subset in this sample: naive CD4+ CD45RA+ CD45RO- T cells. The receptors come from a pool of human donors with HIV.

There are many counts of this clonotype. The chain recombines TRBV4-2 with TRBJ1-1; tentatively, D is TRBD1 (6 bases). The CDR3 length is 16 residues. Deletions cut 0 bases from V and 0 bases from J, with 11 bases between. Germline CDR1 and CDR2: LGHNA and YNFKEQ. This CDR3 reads CASSQDFGGLNTEAFF. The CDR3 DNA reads TGTGCCAGCAGCCAAGATTTCGGGGGGCTGAACACTGAAGCTTTCTTT.

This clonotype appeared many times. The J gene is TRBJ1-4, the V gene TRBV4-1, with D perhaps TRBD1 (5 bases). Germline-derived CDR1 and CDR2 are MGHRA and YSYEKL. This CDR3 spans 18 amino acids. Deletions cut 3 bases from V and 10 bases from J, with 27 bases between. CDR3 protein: CASSHRQPKGRGHGKLFF. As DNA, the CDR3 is TGCGCCAGCAGCCACCGACAGCCGAAGGGACGGGGTCATGGAAAACTGTTTTTT.

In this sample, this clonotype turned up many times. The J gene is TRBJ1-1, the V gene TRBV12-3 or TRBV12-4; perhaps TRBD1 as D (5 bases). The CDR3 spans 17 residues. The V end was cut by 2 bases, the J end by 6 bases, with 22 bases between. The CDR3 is CASSLNLMDTEDPEAFF. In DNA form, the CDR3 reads TGTGCCAGCAGTTTAAACCTTATGGACACTGAAGATCCTGAAGCTTTCTTT.

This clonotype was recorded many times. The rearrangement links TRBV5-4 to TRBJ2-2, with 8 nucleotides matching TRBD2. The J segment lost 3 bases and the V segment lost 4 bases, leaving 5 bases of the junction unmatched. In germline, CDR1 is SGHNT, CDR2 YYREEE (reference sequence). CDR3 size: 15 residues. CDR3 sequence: CASSSGSTDTGELFF. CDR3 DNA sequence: TGTGCCAGCAGCAGCGGGAGTACGGACACCGGGGAGCTGTTTTTT.

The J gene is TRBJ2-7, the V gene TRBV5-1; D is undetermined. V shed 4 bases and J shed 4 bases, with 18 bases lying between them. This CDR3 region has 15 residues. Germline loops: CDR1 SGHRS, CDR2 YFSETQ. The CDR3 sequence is CASSLSSMALYEQYF. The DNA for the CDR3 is TGCGCCAGCAGCCTCTCCTCAATGGCCCTTTACGAGCAGTACTTC.

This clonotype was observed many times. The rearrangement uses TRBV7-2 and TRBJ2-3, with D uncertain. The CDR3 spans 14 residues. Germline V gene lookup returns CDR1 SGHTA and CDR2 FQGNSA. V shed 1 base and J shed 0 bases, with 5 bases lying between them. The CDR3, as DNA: TGTGCCAGCAGCTTAGTTCAGAGCACAGATACGCAGTATTTT. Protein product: CASSLVQSTDTQYF.

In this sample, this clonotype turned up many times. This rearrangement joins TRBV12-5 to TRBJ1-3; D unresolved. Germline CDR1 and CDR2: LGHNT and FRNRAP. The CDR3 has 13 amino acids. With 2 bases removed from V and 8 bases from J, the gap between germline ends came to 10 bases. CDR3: CASGLTLRDTIYF. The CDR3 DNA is TGTGCTAGTGGTTTGACCTTGAGGGACACCATATATTTT.

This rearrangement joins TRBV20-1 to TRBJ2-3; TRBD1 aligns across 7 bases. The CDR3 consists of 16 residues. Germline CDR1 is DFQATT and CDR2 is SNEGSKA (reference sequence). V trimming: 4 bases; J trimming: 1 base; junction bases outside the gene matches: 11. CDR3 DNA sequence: TGCAGTGCTATTATACAGGGGAAGGGGGGCACAGATACGCAGTATTTT. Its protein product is CSAIIQGKGGTDTQYF.

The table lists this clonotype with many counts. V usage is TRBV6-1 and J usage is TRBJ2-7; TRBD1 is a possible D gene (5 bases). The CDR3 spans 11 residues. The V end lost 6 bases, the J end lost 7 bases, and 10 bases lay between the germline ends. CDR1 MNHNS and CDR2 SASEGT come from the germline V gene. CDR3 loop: CASRDIKEQYF. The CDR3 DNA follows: TGTGCCAGCAGGGACATTAAAGAGCAGTACTTC.

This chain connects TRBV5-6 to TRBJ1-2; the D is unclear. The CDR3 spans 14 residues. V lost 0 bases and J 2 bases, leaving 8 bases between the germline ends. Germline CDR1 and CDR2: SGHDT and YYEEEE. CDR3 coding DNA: TGTGCCAGCAGCTTGGGGCCGGGGAACTATGGCTACACCTTC. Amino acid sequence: CASSLGPGNYGYTF.

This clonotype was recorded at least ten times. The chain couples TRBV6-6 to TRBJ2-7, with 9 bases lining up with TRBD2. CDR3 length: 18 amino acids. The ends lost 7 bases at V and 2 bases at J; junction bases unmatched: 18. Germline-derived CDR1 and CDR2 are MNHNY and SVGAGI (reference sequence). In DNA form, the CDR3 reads TGTGCCAGCATACCCAGCGGGGGGCTCCCGCACCGTCCCTACGAGCAGTACTTC. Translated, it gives CASIPSGGLPHRPYEQYF.

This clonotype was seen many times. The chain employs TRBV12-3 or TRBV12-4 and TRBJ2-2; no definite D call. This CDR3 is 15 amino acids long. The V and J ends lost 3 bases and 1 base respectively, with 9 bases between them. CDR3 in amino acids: CASSLQHLNTGELFF. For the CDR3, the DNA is TGTGCCAGCAGTTTGCAACATTTGAACACCGGGGAGCTGTTTTTT.

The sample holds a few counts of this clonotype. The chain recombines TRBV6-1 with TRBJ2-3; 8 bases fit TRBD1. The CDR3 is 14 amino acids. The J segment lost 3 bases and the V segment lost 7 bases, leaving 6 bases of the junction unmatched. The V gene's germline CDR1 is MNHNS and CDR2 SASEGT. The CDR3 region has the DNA TGTGCCAGCATTAGGACAGGGACGACAGATACGCAGTATTTT. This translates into CASIRTGTTDTQYF.

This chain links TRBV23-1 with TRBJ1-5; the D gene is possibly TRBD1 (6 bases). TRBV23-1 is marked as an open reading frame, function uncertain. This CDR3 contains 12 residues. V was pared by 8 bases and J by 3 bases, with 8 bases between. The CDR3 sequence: CASPGDNQPQHF. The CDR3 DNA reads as TGCGCCAGCCCAGGGGACAATCAGCCCCAGCATTTT.

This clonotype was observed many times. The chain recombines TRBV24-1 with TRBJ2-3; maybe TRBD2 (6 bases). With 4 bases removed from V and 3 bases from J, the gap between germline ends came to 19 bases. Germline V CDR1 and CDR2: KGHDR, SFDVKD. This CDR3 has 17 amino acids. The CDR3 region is CATSDRVGRVVTDTQYF. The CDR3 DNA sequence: TGTGCCACCAGTGACCGGGTCGGGAGAGTGGTGACAGATACGCAGTATTTT.

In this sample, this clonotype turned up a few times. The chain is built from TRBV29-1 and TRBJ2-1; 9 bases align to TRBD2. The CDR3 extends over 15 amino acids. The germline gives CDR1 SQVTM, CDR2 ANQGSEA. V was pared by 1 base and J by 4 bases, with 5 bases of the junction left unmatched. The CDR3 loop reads CSVEGLAGRYNEQFF. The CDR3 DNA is TGCAGCGTTGAAGGGCTAGCGGGAAGATACAATGAGCAGTTCTTC.

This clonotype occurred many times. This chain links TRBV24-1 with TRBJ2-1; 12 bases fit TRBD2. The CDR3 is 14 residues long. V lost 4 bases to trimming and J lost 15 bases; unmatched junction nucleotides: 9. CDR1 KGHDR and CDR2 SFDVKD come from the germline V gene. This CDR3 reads CATSESTSGSKGFF. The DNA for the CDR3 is TGTGCCACCAGTGAATCGACTAGCGGGAGTAAGGGGTTCTTC.

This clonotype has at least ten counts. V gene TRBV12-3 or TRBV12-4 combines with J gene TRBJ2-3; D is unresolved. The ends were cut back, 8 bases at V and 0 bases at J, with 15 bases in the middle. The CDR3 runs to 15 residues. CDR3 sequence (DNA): TGTGCCAGCTCAAGGCTAGGGCAGAGCACAGATACGCAGTATTTT. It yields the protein CASSRLGQSTDTQYF.

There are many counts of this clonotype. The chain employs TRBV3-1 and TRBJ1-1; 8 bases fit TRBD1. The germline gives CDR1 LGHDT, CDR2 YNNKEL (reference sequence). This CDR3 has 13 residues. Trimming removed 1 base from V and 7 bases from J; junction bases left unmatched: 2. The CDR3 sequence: CASSQADRGEAFF. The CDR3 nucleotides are TGTGCCAGCAGCCAAGCCGACAGGGGTGAAGCTTTCTTT.

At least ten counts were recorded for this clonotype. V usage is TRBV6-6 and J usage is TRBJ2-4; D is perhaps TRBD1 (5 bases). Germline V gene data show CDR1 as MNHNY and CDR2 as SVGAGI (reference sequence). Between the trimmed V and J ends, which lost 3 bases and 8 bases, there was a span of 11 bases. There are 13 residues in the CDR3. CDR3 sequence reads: CASSYQGDDIQYF. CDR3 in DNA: TGTGCCAGCAGTTATCAAGGGGATGACATTCAGTACTTC.

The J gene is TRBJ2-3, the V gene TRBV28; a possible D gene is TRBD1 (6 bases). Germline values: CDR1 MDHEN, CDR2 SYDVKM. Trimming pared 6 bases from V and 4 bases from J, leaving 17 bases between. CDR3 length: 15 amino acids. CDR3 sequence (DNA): TGTGCCAGCAGACCCAGGGGAATAAGGGCAGATACGCAGTATTTT. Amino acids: CASRPRGIRADTQYF.

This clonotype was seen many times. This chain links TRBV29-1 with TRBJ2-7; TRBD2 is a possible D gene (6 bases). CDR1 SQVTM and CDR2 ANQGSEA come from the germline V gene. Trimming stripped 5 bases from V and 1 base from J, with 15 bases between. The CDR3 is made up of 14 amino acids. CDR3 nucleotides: TGCAGCGTTCGCGGGACGATATATTCCTACGAGCAGTACTTC. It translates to CSVRGTIYSYEQYF.

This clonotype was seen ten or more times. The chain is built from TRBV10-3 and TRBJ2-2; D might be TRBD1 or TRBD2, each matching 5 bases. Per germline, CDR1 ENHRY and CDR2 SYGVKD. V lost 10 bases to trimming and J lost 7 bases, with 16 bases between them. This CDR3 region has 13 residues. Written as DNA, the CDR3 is TGTGCCAAATCCAGGGAGTCGGACGGGGAGCTGTTTTTT. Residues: CAKSRESDGELFF.

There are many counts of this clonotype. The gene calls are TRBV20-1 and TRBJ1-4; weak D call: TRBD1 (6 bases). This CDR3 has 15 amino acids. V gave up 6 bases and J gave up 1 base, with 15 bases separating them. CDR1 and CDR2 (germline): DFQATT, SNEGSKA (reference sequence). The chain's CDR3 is CSAQGGGRTNEKLFF. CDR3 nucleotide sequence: TGCAGTGCCCAGGGAGGGGGTAGAACTAATGAAAAACTGTTTTTT.

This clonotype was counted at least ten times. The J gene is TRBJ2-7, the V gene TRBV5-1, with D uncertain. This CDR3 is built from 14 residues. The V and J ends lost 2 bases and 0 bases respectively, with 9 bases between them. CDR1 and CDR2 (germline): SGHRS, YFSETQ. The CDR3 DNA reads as TGCGCCAGCAGCTTAGCAGACGTCTCCTACGAGCAGTACTTC. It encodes CASSLADVSYEQYF.

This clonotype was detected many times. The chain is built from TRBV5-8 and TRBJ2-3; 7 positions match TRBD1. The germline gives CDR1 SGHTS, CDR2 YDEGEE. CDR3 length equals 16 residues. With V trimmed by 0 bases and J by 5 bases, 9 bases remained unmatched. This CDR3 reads CASSLEGAGRGDTQYF. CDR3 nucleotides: TGTGCCAGCAGCTTGGAGGGGGCAGGGCGTGGAGATACGCAGTATTTT.

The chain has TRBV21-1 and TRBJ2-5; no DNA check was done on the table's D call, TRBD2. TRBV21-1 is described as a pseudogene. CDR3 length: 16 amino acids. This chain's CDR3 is CTSSRLLAGGKETQYF. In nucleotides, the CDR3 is TGTACCAGCAGCAGACTACTAGCGGGGGGAAAAGAGACCCAGTACTTC.

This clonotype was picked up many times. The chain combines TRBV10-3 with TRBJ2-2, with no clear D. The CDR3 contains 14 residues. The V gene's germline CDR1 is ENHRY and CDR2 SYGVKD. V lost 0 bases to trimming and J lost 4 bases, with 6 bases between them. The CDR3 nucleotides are TGTGCCATCAGTGAGTCGGGTACCACCGGGGAGCTGTTTTTT. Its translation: CAISESGTTGELFF.

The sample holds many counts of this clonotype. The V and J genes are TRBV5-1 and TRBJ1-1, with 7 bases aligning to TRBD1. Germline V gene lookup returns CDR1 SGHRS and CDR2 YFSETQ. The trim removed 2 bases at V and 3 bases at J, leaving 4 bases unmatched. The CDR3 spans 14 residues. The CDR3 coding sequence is TGCGCCAGCAGCTTACAGGGGTTGCACACTGAAGCTTTCTTT. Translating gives CASSLQGLHTEAFF.